This T cell receptor (beta chain) derives from a study of cytomegalovirus exposure and HLA in healthy donors. General observations from the study: Previous analysis showed most TCR beta V segments were productive about 90% or about 30% of the time. It was reported that the classifier diagnosed cytomegalovirus status with high specificity and sensitivity in both the original and validation cohorts. Later work associated 17,000 or so TCR beta sequences with HLA alleles at 0.05 false discovery rate.

Comments on this clone: Its antigen is not known.

PCR amplification relied on 60 Vbeta primers (plus 13 Jbeta primers). TCRdb keeps only in-frame clones here, not all; method: immunoSEQ multiplex PCR. The sample has approximately 150,000 clones, 80% seen once. This CDR3 has 15 amino acids. The ends were cut back, 4 bases at V and 1 base at J, with 12 bases in the middle. From germline, CDR1 is SGHDT and CDR2 YYEEEE. V is TRBV5-6 and J is TRBJ1-5, with D tentatively TRBD1 (5 bases). The receptor comes from a middle-aged man in good health and CMV-seronegative. The source material was PBMCs. The DNA for the CDR3 is TGTGCCAGCAGCCCCTATGGGGGGAGCAATCAGCCCCAGCATTTT. Translated, it gives CASSPYGGSNQPQHF.